A single sample gave rise to the 18 T cell receptor beta chains below, sequenced in a study of cytomegalovirus exposure and HLA in healthy donors. Clones were read by immunoSEQ multiplex PCR, and TCRdb kept only the in-frame ones, dropping some. The data hold approximately 160,000 clones, with roughly 95% observed a single time. Specimen: PBMCs. The receptors stem from a woman aged 18-30 years in good health and CMV-seronegative.

There are a few counts of this clone. This chain uses TRBV2 with TRBJ2-7; 13 nucleotides agree with TRBD2. V shed 1 base and J 3 bases; nucleotides not matched to a gene: 12. Germline V gene sequence: CDR1 SNHLY, CDR2 FYNNEI. The CDR3 is 19 amino acids. The DNA for the CDR3 is TGTGCCAGCAGTGAAGTGAGAGGGGGACTAGCGGGACTTGGCTACGAGCAGTACTTC. This codes for CASSEVRGGLAGLGYEQYF.

V and J are TRBV5-4 and TRBJ1-6; 9 bases line up with TRBD1. The CDR3 has 15 residues. CDR1 and CDR2 from the germline V gene are SGHNT and YYREEE (reference sequence). The V gene end was trimmed by 3 bases and the J gene end by 7 bases; junction bases not matched to a gene: 5. CDR3 residues: CASSSPTGGNSPLHF. The CDR3, as DNA: TGTGCCAGCAGCTCCCCGACAGGGGGGAATTCACCCCTCCACTTT.

This clone was observed a few times. The chain has TRBV19 and TRBJ1-5; 9 bases are shared with TRBD1. The CDR3 sequence is 15 residues long. The V and J ends lost 7 bases and 3 bases, in that order; junction bases with no gene match: 7. Germline V gene sequence: CDR1 LNHDA, CDR2 SQIVND (reference sequence). This CDR3 is CASTQGDRVNQPQHF. The CDR3 DNA is TGTGCCAGTACGCAGGGGGACAGGGTCAATCAGCCCCAGCATTTT.

The rearrangement links TRBV4-2 to TRBJ2-7, with 7 bases that match TRBD1. The V gene's germline CDR1 is LGHNA and CDR2 YNFKEQ. The CDR3 spans 14 residues. V dropped 4 bases and J dropped 4; count of bases not matched to a gene: 7. The CDR3 is CASSPWDRVYEQYF. The CDR3 DNA sequence: TGTGCCAGCAGCCCGTGGGACAGAGTTTACGAGCAGTACTTC.

This clone has only one observation. The CDR3 spells CASKITSGADTQYF. The DNA of the CDR3 is TGTGCCAGTAAAATCACTAGCGGGGCAGATACGCAGTATTTT. The rearrangement links TRBV19 to TRBJ2-3, with 10 positions matching TRBD2. The length of the CDR3 is 14 residues. CDR1 and CDR2 (germline): LNHDA, SQIVND (reference sequence). V lost 7 bases to trimming and J lost 4 bases; unmatched junction nucleotides: 5.

The V gene is TRBV7-2, the J gene TRBJ2-3; 10 bases agree with TRBD2. After removal of 5 bases from V and 2 bases from J, the junction contained 7 bases not matched to a gene. The CDR3 sequence is 16 residues long. CDR1 is SGHTA, CDR2 FQGNSA, per germline. The CDR3 nucleotides are TGTGCCAGCAGCCCAACTAGCGGGGAATCCACAGATACGCAGTATTTT. Translating gives CASSPTSGESTDTQYF.

CDR3 in amino acids: CASSRYTNTEAFF. In nucleotides, the CDR3 is TGTGCCAGCAGTAGATACACGAACACTGAAGCTTTCTTT. The genes are TRBV27 and TRBJ1-1, with D unclear. This CDR3 is 13 amino acids long. V dropped 5 bases and J dropped 1 base, with 8 bases sitting between them. Per germline, CDR1 MNHEY and CDR2 SMNVEV (reference sequence).

Of note for this clone: An end of the junction differs from the germline gene, which may be a read error. The chain is built from TRBV7-7 and TRBJ2-3, with 10 bases fitting TRBD2. This CDR3 region has 15 residues. In germline, CDR1 is SSHAT, CDR2 FNYEAQ (reference sequence). The CDR3 region has the DNA TGTGCTAGCAGCGCGACTAGCGGGTGGACAGATACGCAGTATTTT. This gives the protein CASSATSGWTDTQYF.

V and J are TRBV11-1 and TRBJ2-5, with D perhaps TRBD1 (6 bases). Germline lookup yields CDR1 SGHAT and CDR2 FQDESV (reference sequence). The CDR3 runs 15 residues. V was cut by 1 base and J by 2 bases, with 11 bases left in between. CDR3 coding DNA: TGTGCCAGCAGCTTAGGCAACGGACAGCAAGAGACCCAGTACTTC. Its translation: CASSLGNGQQETQYF.

This sequence joins TRBV14 and TRBJ1-6; D may be TRBD1 (6 bases). Germline V lookup: CDR1 SGHDN, CDR2 FVKESK. The CDR3 covers 15 residues. Deletions cut 4 bases from V and 8 bases from J, with 15 bases between. The CDR3 region is CASSLGTPLYSPLHF. CDR3 sequence (DNA): TGTGCCAGCAGCCTGGGGACACCACTTTATTCACCCCTCCACTTT.

This clone appeared a few times. The chain couples TRBV7-9 to TRBJ1-6; D is perhaps TRBD1 (5 bases). Germline CDR1 is SEHNR and CDR2 is FQNEAQ (reference sequence). With 4 bases removed from V and 7 bases from J, the gap between germline ends came to 14 bases. This CDR3 region has 15 residues. The CDR3 sequence is CASSSAGGANSPLHF. Here the CDR3 DNA reads TGTGCCAGCAGCTCCGCGGGCGGGGCCAATTCACCCCTCCACTTT.

This rearrangement joins TRBV25-1 to TRBJ2-1; unclear D gene. CDR3 length: 15 residues. Germline CDR1 is MGHDK and CDR2 is SYGVNS. Trimming took off 2 bases at V and 0 bases at J, with 8 bases between the two ends. In DNA, the CDR3 is TGTGCCAGCAGTGAAGGGCAGAGCTCCTACAATGAGCAGTTCTTC. This encodes CASSEGQSSYNEQFF.

The rearrangement joins TRBV5-8 to TRBJ1-5, with a tentative D call TRBD1 (5 bases). Germline V gene sequence: CDR1 SGHTS, CDR2 YDEGEE. Trimming removed 5 bases at V and 2 bases at J, with 17 bases between. The CDR3 contains 16 residues. Here the CDR3 DNA reads TGTGCCAGCAGTTCGGGGGGGGTATTAGGCAATCAGCCCCAGCATTTT. It specifies CASSSGGVLGNQPQHF. Complete variable domain (other parts from reference TRBV5-8 and TRBJ1-5): EAGVTQSPTHLIKTRGQQATLRCSPISGHTSVYWYQQALGLGLQFLLWYDEGEERNRGNFPPRFSGRQFPNYSSELNVNALELEDSALYLCASSSGGVLGNQPQHFGDGTRLSIL.

The genes are TRBV10-3 and TRBJ1-6; 9 bases map to TRBD1. Germline loops: CDR1 ENHRY, CDR2 SYGVKD. The CDR3 spans 14 residues. The J segment lost 9 bases and the V segment lost 4 bases, leaving 4 bases of the junction unmatched. CDR3 nucleotide sequence: TGTGCCATCAGTGGGGACAGGGACAGTTCACCCCTCCACTTT. Amino acid sequence: CAISGDRDSSPLHF.

The chain links TRBV7-2 to TRBJ1-2; TRBD1 is a possible D gene (5 bases). This CDR3 is 18 amino acids long. Per germline, CDR1 SGHTA and CDR2 FQGNSA. V lost 4 bases and J lost 4, with 25 bases in between. CDR3 amino acids: CASSSFGGAGSMGYGYTF. The DNA of the CDR3 is TGTGCCAGCAGCTCTTTTGGAGGGGCGGGGAGCATGGGCTATGGCTACACCTTC.

The CDR3 is CASSLSAGGTYEQYF. CDR3 nucleotides: TGTGCCAGCAGCTTATCAGCGGGGGGTACCTACGAGCAGTACTTC. The chain couples TRBV11-1 to TRBJ2-7; 9 bases map to TRBD2. With 2 bases clipped from V and 2 bases from J, the junction kept 4 bases outside the gene matches. Germline V lookup: CDR1 SGHAT, CDR2 FQDESV (reference sequence). The CDR3 covers 15 residues.

The chain links TRBV11-3 to TRBJ2-2, with TRBD1 identical over 7 bases. The germline CDR1 and CDR2 sequences are SGHNT and YENEEA. This CDR3 is built from 15 residues. Trimming at V came to 4 bases and at J to 3 bases, leaving 5 bases not matched to a gene. The CDR3 protein is CASSSIDRDTGELFF. CDR3 coding DNA: TGTGCCAGCAGCTCCATCGACAGGGACACCGGGGAGCTGTTTTTT.

This chain uses TRBV6-6 with TRBJ1-1, with 7 bases matching TRBD1. The CDR3 contains 15 residues. In germline, CDR1 is MNHNY, CDR2 SVGAGI (reference sequence). V lost 5 bases, J lost 0 bases, and 6 bases stayed unmatched. The CDR3 sequence is CASSHLQGLNTEAFF. In DNA, the CDR3 is TGTGCCAGCAGTCACCTACAGGGGTTGAACACTGAAGCTTTCTTT.